These 10 T cell receptor beta chains originate from one sample sequenced in a study of control samples from healthy donors and cancer patients. Profiling relied on immunoSEQ multiplex PCR, and the TCRdb table lists in-frame clones only, not all of them. The profile shows more than 85,000 clones, around 88% of them singletons. The source material was blood. These receptors were obtained from a woman in her 50s in good health.

This rearrangement joins TRBV18 to TRBJ1-5, with TRBD1 identical over 8 bases. The CDR3 consists of 14 residues. Germline V lookup: CDR1 KGHSH, CDR2 LQKENI. Losses at the gene ends were 3 bases for V and 6 bases for J; bases not matched to a gene: 4. The CDR3 region is CASSPGQGGQPQHF. The CDR3 nucleotides read TGTGCCAGCTCACCTGGACAGGGAGGTCAGCCCCAGCATTTT.

This clone occurred a few times. This rearrangement joins TRBV4-1 to TRBJ2-1; D is perhaps TRBD2 (5 bases). This CDR3 is built from 14 residues. Germline lookup yields CDR1 MGHRA and CDR2 YSYEKL. The V end was cut by 0 bases, the J end by 12 bases, with 15 bases between. The CDR3 region is CASSQDLGLSSQFF. CDR3 sequence (DNA): TGCGCCAGCAGCCAAGATCTCGGACTCAGCTCGCAGTTCTTC.

As for this clone: Compared with germline, one end of the junction differs, possibly owing to a read error. This chain uses TRBV2 with TRBJ2-3; TRBD2 matches at 8 bases. The CDR3 length is 14 residues. CDR1 and CDR2 (germline): SNHLY, FYNNEI. The CDR3 DNA reads TGTGCCGGCAGTACGGGGGGGCGTGGAGATACGCAGTATTTT. The encoded protein is CAGSTGGRGDTQYF.

CDR3 region: CASSLVGTHNEQFF. CDR3 nucleotide sequence: TGCGCCAGCAGCTTGGTAGGGACTCACAATGAGCAGTTCTTC. V usage is TRBV5-1 and J usage is TRBJ2-1; D possibly corresponds to TRBD2 (6 bases). This CDR3 spans 14 amino acids. The germline V gene encodes CDR1 SGHRS and CDR2 YFSETQ. The V gene lost 0 bases and the J gene lost 5 bases, with 9 bases spanning the gap.

The chain combines TRBV5-1 with TRBJ1-1, with 8 bases fitting TRBD1. Per germline, CDR1 SGHRS and CDR2 YFSETQ. The length of the CDR3 is 14 residues. The V and J ends lost 0 bases and 10 bases, in that order; junction bases with no gene match: 8. In DNA form, the CDR3 reads TGCGCCAGCAGCTTGGACGGACAGGGATCGGGAGCTTTCTTT. Protein product: CASSLDGQGSGAFF.

CDR3 region: CASSLMGVTYEQYF. CDR3 sequence (DNA): TGCGCCAGCAGCCTTATGGGGGTTACGTACGAGCAGTACTTC. The gene calls are TRBV23-1 and TRBJ2-7, with D tentatively TRBD1 or TRBD2 (5 bases each). TRBV23-1 is reported as an ORF; its role is uncertain. CDR3 size: 14 residues. V was cut by 6 bases and J by 4 bases, with 16 bases left in between.

J is TRBJ2-1 and V is TRBV4-3; 10 nucleotides match TRBD2. J lost 4 bases, V lost 8 bases, and 8 bases had no gene match. Germline CDR1 reads LGHNA; CDR2 reads YSLEER. The CDR3 loop spans 15 amino acids. CDR3 amino acids: CASSGLGLAYNEQFF. As DNA, the CDR3 is TGCGCCAGCTCGGGTTTGGGACTAGCGTACAATGAGCAGTTCTTC.

The genes are TRBV9 and TRBJ2-1, with unresolved D. From germline, CDR1 is SGDLS and CDR2 YYNGEE. The germline V and J ends were trimmed by 0 bases and 1 base, with 8 bases remaining between them. This CDR3 spans 15 amino acids. CDR3 nucleotides: TGTGCCAGCAGCGTAGTGGGATTGTCCTACAATGAGCAGTTCTTC. Translated, it gives CASSVVGLSYNEQFF.

The chain uses TRBV21-1 and TRBJ2-3. TRBV21-1 is deemed a pseudogene. This CDR3 has 14 amino acids. CDR3 sequence reads: CASSKDPSTDTQYF. The CDR3 coding sequence is TGTGCCAGCAGCAAAGACCCTAGCACAGATACGCAGTATTTT.

This clone came up once. The chain is built from TRBV19 and TRBJ1-2; possibly TRBD1 for D (5 bases). CDR1 and CDR2 from the germline V gene are LNHDA and SQIVND (reference sequence). This CDR3 is built from 14 residues. The ends were cut back, 7 bases at V and 0 bases at J, with 12 bases in the middle. In DNA form, the CDR3 reads TGTGCCAGTATATCAGGGATATCTAACTATGGCTACACCTTC. Translating it yields CASISGISNYGYTF.